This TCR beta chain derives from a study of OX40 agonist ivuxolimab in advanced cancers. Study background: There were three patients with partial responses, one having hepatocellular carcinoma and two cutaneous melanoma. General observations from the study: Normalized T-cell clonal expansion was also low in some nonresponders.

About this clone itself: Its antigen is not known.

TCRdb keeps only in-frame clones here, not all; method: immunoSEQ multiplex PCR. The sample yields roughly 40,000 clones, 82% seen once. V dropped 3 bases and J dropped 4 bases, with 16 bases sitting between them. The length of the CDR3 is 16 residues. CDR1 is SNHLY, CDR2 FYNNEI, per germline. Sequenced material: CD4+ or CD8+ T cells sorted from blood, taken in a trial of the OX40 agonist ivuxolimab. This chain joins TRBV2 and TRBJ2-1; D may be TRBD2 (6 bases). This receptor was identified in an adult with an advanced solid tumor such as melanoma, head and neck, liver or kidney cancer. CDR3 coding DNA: TGTGCCAGCAGTGATAGTTTACTAGCTCTGTACAATGAGCAGTTCTTC. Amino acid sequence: CASSDSLLALYNEQFF.